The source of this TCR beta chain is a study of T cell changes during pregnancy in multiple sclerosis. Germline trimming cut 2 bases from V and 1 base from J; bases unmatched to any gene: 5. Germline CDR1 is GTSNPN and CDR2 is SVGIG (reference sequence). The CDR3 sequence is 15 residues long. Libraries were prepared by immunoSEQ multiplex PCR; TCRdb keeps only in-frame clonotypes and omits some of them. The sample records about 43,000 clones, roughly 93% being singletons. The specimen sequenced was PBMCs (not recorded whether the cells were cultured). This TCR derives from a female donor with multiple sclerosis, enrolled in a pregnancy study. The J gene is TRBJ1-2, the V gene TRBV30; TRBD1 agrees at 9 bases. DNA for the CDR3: TGTGCCTGGAGTCTAGGGACAGGGAATAACTATGGCTACACCTTC. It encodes CAWSLGTGNNYGYTF.